This entry describes one TCR beta chain. Its binding antigen is unknown. Nothing much larger sits one base from this clone, and base qualities are not available. Germline trimming: 4 bases from V, 5 bases from J; junction bases outside gene matches: 7. CDR1 LGHNA and CDR2 YNFKEQ are derived from the germline V gene. CDR3 length: 15 amino acids, cysteine to phenylalanine. Kept here is only the CDR3 DNA, which spans 45 bases and is read in frame from base 1. To prepare the library, the immunoSEQ multiplex PCR assay was applied. For the multiplex PCR, a mixture combining 60 forward primers for TCR Vbeta segments and 13 reverse primers for TCR Jbeta segments was used. Amplification of the CDR3 region of rearranged TCR beta genes was performed with a multiplex PCR assay on genomic DNA. The amplified TCR beta libraries were sequenced on the Illumina HiSeq System as 87-base-pair reads. As for how the authors treated the data: A later analysis tallied around 87 million unique TCR beta chains across the 550 to 850 repertoires, and 10 million to 11 million of those chains were shared by two or more donors. Raw reads were error-corrected and collapsed into unique sequences by a nearest-neighbor algorithm in which closely related sequences were merged to remove PCR and sequencing errors. Alignment of CDR3 sequences to IMGT reference sequences was used to assign V, D and J gene segments. Each retained sequence needed at least a six-nucleotide match to both a V gene segment and a J gene segment. A rearrangement counted as productive if the CDR3 had no stop codons and remained in frame with V and J, and every other rearrangement counted as non-productive. Following IMGT convention, CDR3 was defined as the stretch from the second conserved V-encoded cysteine to the conserved J-encoded phenylalanine. In an earlier analysis of just under 600 of the donors, sequences lacking an unambiguous match to a single V gene segment were excluded. An earlier analysis of under 750 of the donors called V segments functional above 56.7% productive rearrangements and segregating when the between-donor standard deviation exceeded 5%. A statistical classification framework was developed to diagnose cytomegalovirus status using the catalog of TCR beta chain sequences. In a later analysis, V and J genes were assigned by comparing TCR nucleotide sequences against IMGT/GENE-DB human TR gene sequences. Using the TCRdist pipeline, a later analysis assigned CDR3 sequences along with most-parsimonious VDJ recombination scenarios. In a later analysis, every TCR beta chain was defined by the combination of its CDR3 amino acid sequence and its V-gene family, and reads without a unique V-gene family were dropped. As a way to deal with suspected cross-contamination and a sequencing artifact, a later analysis dropped 450 to 600 nucleotide sequences that were highly shared and had low generation probability. In a later analysis, a clonal expansion index for each public chain was calculated from normalized within-repertoire ranks of inferred template counts. A later analysis computed generation probabilities with a VDJ recombination model fitted to out-of-frame rearrangements, and checked the results against IGoR. In a later analysis, TCR-TCR, TCR-HLA and TCR-CMV co-occurrence was scored with hypergeometric tests, and a repertoire-size bias correction was applied to TCR pairs. In a later analysis, false discovery rates were estimated by permuting HLA or CMV assignments 20 times. In a later analysis, co-occurring TCRs were grouped using DBSCAN, and TCRdist sequence similarity was added for clustering within HLA-allele-positive subsets. For co-occurrence clustering, repertoires with fewer than 30,000 or more than 120,000 public chains were excluded, along with 4 to 6 repertoires with anomalous nucleotide sharing. TCRdb re-hosts the immuneACCESS table, in-frame sequences only. Its copies lack some clones; in the studies checked, an unresolved V gene accounts for under half of them, and the cause for the rest is not known. That table is the source of V, J and clone size, and D and trimming were worked out from the DNA. For this sample there are 120,000 or so clones; approximately 17% appear just once. The ten largest make up less than 3.5% of the sample.

The sample comes from a study of cytomegalovirus exposure and HLA in healthy donors (dated by TCRdb to the late 2010s). Regarding the complete study: In an earlier analysis of fewer than 750 of the donors, around 290 Gb of sequence data and just under 120 million unique TCR beta sequences from roughly 180 million T cells were reported. Typing coverage varied by locus: about 620-630 donors for A, B, C, DRB1 and DQB1; roughly 520 for DQA1; 606 for DPA1; roughly 470 for DPB1. The study profiled the T cell repertoires of 666 subjects by immunosequencing and related them to cytomegalovirus serostatus. HLA typing included class I and class II loci at four-digit resolution. Because of strong linkage in the cohort, four or five DR-DQ haplotypes were treated as single units for association and clustering. To study patterns of TCR occurrence, a later analysis re-analyzed previously published TCR beta repertoires from several hundred donors and added high-resolution HLA genotyping. To decide whether each TCR beta V gene segment behaved as functional or pseudogenic, an earlier analysis of some 600 of the donors relied on high-throughput TCR beta sequencing. All discovery cohort repertoires had been generated using a single sequencing platform. Besides the first cohort of roughly 660 subjects, a separate validation cohort made up of some 110 different subjects was used. In the later analysis, no new phenotypic data were used to find candidate immune exposures; instead, reliance was placed on TCR beta sequences and their occurrence across donors. The study aimed to test whether cataloging public T cell receptors could reveal signatures of past pathogen exposure. To predict cytomegalovirus infection status, the study combined high-throughput TCR immunosequencing, statistical association of individual TCRs with disease status, and machine learning. In a later genetic analysis, genome-wide SNP genotypes for 398 of the 666 donors were used, and that subset was treated as a discovery cohort. An early release that covered roughly 600 HLA-typed donors contained approximately 300 gigabases of sequencing data and tens of millions of unique TCR sequences. Among some 410 genotyped donors of the cohort, an average of around 220,000 unique TCR beta nucleotide sequences was sequenced per donor, of which approximately 18% were non-productive. Donor age, sex, ethnicity and CMV serostatus were compiled together with the repertoire data. Among the roughly 400 genotyped donors, 75% to 90% belonged to the genetic ancestry cluster associated with self-reported Caucasian donors. The full study reports these points: A further reported finding was that TCR beta sequences accurately predicted the HLA-A and HLA-B alleles for most subjects in the first cohort. Because the 87-base-pair reads could not distinguish some IMGT-functional V segments, including TRBV6-2 and TRBV6-3, those segments were excluded. A later analysis found that most CMV-associated TCR beta chains appeared HLA-restricted, with HLA associations seemingly driven largely by CMV exposure. A total of 150 or so TCR beta chains were listed by the study as associated with cytomegalovirus. Most TCR sequences were seen in very few donors, while some public TCRs were found in many individuals. In a later genetic analysis, fewer N-insertions in productive TCRs were reported among donors in an Asian-associated ancestry cluster than the roughly 640-donor mean. The presence/absence analyses assumed that sequencing depth was roughly uniform across donors, and that assumption may not be true. A group of highly shared sequence variants was considered likely to be a technical artifact of the sequencing pipeline. The only immune exposure information available for the cohort was CMV serostatus. Correlated functional status among segregating V segments might be attributable to linkage disequilibrium, but an unknown experimental factor could not be ruled out. A later analysis found that HLA-associated TCR beta chains were more clonally expanded and had lower generation probabilities than equally common non-associated chains. Because HLA typing was unavailable for some donors at each locus, only the typed subset was used in association tests. In an earlier analysis of around 600 of the donors, most TCR beta V segments appeared in productive rearrangements about 87% or about 30% of the time, broadly matching IMGT annotations. The classifier was reported to diagnose cytomegalovirus status with high specificity and sensitivity in both the original cohort and the validation cohort. A later analysis found that TCR association rates varied across HLA loci, with DRB1 alleles showing the most associated TCRs and HLA-C alleles the fewest. According to a later analysis, parvovirus B19, influenza, CMV and Epstein-Barr virus appeared linked to several top co-occurrence clusters. The authors suggested that the approach could potentially be extended to other disease states and immunological phenotypes. Roughly 15 rarely observed V segments, including chromosome 9 orphons, were excluded from the earlier analysis of about 600 of the donors because counts were too low. Strong co-occurrence of HLA alleles, especially DR and DQ, made assigning TCR associations to individual alleles difficult. Only TCR beta chains were sequenced in this cohort, and the absence of alpha or paired-chain data limited detectable features. An association between a missense DCLRE1C variant and V-gene and J-gene trimming of TCR beta chains was found in a later genetic analysis and replicated in an independent cohort. Specific HLA alleles were associated with 18,000 or so TCR beta sequences at a false discovery rate of 0.05 in a later analysis. In vitro tests confirmed that a few of the cytomegalovirus-associated TCR beta chains recognize cytomegalovirus antigens.

The cohort comprised 666 healthy bone marrow donors. At the time of sampling, all cohort members were nominally healthy, though unrecorded immune exposures were likely present. The donor tested CMV seropositive, placing the donor among the 250 to 350 seropositive members of the cohort. Each donor provided a peripheral blood sample, and peripheral blood mononuclear cells were used for TCR beta sequencing. Genomic DNA was extracted from the blood cell samples with the Qiagen DNeasy Blood Extraction Kit. The chain was built from TRBV4-2 and TRBJ1-4, with 7 bases in between that match TRBD1. The specimen was PBMCs. This TCR came from a female donor in good health and CMV-seropositive. The DNA reads as follows: TGTGCCAGCAGCCCTCGGACAGGCTTGAATGAAAAACTGTTTTTT. This sequence encodes CASSPRTGLNEKLFF.